This T cell receptor beta chain appears in the sequencing data of a study of cytomegalovirus exposure and HLA in healthy donors. Study context: Genotyping of some 390 donors showed that around 85% belonged to the Caucasian-associated ancestry cluster. General study findings and limits: A list of 164 TCR beta chains associated with cytomegalovirus was given. Most TCR sequences were seen very rarely across donors, but some public TCRs occurred in many.

Concerning this clone itself: Its specificity is not known.

CDR3 size: 13 residues. Trimming removed 4 bases from V and 2 bases from J, with 8 bases in between. Germline assignment: CDR1 KGHSH and CDR2 LQKENI. In the PCR, 60 Vbeta and 13 Jbeta primers were used. TCRdb's table, derived via immunoSEQ multiplex PCR, lists solely in-frame clones and lacks some. Among more than 150,000 clones listed, around 86% were seen once. The chain is built from TRBV18 and TRBJ1-2; D not resolved. Sequenced input: PBMCs. This TCR came from a woman aged 18-29 years in good health and CMV-seronegative. CDR3 in DNA: TGTGCCAGCTCACTTACAGAGAACTATGGCTACACCTTC. Amino acid sequence: CASSLTENYGYTF.